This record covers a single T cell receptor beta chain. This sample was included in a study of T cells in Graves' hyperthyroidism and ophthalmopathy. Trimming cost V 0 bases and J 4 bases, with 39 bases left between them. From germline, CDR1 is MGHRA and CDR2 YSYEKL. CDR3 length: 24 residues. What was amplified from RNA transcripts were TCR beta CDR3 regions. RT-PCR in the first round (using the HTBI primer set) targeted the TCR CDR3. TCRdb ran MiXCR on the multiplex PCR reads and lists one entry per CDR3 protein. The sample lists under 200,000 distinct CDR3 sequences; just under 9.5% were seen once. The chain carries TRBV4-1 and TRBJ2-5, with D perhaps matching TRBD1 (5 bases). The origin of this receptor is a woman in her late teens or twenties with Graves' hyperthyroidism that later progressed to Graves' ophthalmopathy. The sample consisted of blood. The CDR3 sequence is CASSQDFLFDETTHDSTNPETQYF. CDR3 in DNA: TGCGCCAGCAGCCAAGATTTTCTTTTTGATGAAACCACTCATGACAGTACTAACCCAGAGACCCAGTACTTC.